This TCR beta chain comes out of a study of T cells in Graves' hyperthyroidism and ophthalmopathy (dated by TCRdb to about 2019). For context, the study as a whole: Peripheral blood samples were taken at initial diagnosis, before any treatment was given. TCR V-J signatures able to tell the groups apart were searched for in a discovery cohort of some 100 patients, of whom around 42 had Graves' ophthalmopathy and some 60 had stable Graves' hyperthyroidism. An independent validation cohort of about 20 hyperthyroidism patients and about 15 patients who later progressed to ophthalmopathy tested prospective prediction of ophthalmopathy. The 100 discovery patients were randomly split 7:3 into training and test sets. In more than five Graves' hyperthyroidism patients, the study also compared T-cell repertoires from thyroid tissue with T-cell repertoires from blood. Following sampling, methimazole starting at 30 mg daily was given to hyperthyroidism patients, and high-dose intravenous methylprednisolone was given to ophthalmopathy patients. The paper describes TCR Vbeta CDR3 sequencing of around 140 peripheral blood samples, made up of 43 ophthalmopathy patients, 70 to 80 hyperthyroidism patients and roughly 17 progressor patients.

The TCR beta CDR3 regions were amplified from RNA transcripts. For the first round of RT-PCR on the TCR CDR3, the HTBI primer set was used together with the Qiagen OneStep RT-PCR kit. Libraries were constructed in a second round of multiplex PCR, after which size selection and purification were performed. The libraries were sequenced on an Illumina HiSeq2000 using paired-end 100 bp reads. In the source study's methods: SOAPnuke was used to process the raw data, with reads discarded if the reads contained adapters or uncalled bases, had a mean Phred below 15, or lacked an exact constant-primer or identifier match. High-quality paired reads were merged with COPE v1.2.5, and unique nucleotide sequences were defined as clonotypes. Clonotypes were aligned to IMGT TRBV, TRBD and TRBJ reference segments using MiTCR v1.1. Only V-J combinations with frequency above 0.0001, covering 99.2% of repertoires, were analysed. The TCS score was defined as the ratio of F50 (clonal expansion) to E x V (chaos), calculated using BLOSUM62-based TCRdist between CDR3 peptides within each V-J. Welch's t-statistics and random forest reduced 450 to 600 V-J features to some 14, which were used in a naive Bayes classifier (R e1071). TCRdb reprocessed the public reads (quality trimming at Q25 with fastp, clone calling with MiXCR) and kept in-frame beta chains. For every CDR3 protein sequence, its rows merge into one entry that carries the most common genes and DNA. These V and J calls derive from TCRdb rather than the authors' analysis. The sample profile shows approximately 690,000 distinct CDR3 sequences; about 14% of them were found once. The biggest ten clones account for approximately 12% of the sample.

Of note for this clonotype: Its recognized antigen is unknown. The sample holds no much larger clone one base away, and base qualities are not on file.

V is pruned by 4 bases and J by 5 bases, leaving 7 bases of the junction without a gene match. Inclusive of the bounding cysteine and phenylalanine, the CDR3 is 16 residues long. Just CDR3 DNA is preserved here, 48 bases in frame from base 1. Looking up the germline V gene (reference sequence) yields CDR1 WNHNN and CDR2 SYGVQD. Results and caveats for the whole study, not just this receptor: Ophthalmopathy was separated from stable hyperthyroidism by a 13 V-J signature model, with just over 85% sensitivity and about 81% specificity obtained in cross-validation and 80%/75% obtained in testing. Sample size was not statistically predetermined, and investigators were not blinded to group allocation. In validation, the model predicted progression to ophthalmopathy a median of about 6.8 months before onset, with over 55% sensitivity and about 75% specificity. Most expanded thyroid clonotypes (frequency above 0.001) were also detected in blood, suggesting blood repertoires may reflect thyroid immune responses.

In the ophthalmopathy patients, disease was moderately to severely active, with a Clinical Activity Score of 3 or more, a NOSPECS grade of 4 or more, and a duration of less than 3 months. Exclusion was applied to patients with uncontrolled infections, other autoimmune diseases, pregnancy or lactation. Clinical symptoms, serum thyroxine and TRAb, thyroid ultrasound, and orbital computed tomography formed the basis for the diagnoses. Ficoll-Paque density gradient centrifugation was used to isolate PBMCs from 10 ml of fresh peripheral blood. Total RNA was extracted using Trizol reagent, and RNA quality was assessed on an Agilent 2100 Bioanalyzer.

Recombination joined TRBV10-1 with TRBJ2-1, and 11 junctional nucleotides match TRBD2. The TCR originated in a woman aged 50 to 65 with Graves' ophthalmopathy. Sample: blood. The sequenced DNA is TGCGCCAGCAGTGGACCGGGACTAGCGGAAGACAATGAGCAGTTCTTC. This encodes CASSGPGLAEDNEQFF.